Relative to its sample, the clone carrying this T cell receptor (beta chain) is medium-sized (0.01 to 0.1%). Antigen specificity is unknown. Study findings and constraints: Roughly 14% of tumor Treg sequences matched naive CD4+ cells. Greatest tumor Treg TCR overlap was with tumor naive CD4+ cells.

The TRBV12-4/TRBJ1-2 clonotypes were amplified using barcode primers with ligated adaptors. TCRdb reprocessed the multiplex PCR reads with MiXCR, giving one entry per CDR3 protein. The sample comprises about 320 distinct CDR3 sequences, roughly 4.4% of which are singletons, and roughly 44% rests with the top ten. V lost 2 bases and J 6 bases, leaving 13 bases between the germline ends. CDR3 length: 14 amino acids. The gene calls are TRBV12-3 or TRBV12-4 and TRBJ1-2, with D possibly matching TRBD1 (5 bases). This receptor was obtained from a female donor with breast cancer. The sample was memory CD4+ T cells sorted from blood. Subset of the sample: memory CD4+ T cells, CD4+CD45RO+CD25-. In DNA form, the CDR3 reads TGTGCCAGCAGTTTACGACAGTTACGAGATGGCTACACCTTC. Encoded protein: CASSLRQLRDGYTF.